One and the same sample provided the 5 T cell receptor beta chains below, sequenced in a study of beta chain features in type 1 diabetes. Expressed TCRB transcripts were sequenced because the isolated RNA had all been reverse transcribed beforehand. Measured with immunoSEQ multiplex PCR; TCRdb has only the in-frame clones, and not every one. The sample holds tens of thousands of clones, about three fifths seen once. The sample taken for sequencing was Tregs from blood. The receptors here all came from a woman under 30 in good health.

CDR3 loop: CASSQDPRARGNSPLHF. The CDR3 DNA is TGCGCCAGCAGCCAAGATCCCCGGGCCAGGGGGAATTCACCCCTCCACTTT. The chain employs TRBV4-1 and TRBJ1-6; TRBD1 matches at 7 bases. Looked up from germline, CDR1 is MGHRA and CDR2 is YSYEKL. The CDR3 contains 17 residues. J gave up 7 bases and V 0 bases, and 9 bases lay outside the gene matches.

The chain carries TRBV7-2 and TRBJ2-5; the D gene is possibly TRBD2 (6 bases). The CDR3 consists of 12 residues. The V and J ends lost 5 bases and 5 bases respectively, with 9 bases between them. From germline, CDR1 is SGHTA and CDR2 FQGNSA. Here the CDR3 reads CASSPGRETQYF. As DNA, the CDR3 is TGTGCCAGCAGCCCTGGGAGGGAGACCCAGTACTTC.

The genes are TRBV19 and TRBJ1-5; D is unresolved. The V end was cut by 5 bases, the J end by 0 bases, with 5 bases between. The germline gives CDR1 LNHDA, CDR2 SQIVND (reference sequence). The CDR3 consists of 13 residues. CDR3 sequence (DNA): TGTGCCAGTAGTCTCGGTAGCAATCAGCCCCAGCATTTT. Protein sequence: CASSLGSNQPQHF.

This rearrangement joins TRBV6-6 to TRBJ1-1; the D gene is possibly TRBD1 (6 bases). Between the trimmed V and J ends, which lost 6 bases and 5 bases, there was a span of 16 bases. The CDR3 runs 14 residues. CDR1 is MNHNY, CDR2 SVGAGI, per germline (reference sequence). Here the CDR3 DNA reads TGTGCCAGCAGCTTCACAGGGATGAGGACTGAAGCTTTCTTT. This encodes CASSFTGMRTEAFF.

The chain has TRBV5-1 and TRBJ2-7, with 8 bases that match TRBD2. The CDR3 totals 15 residues. Trimming at V came to 4 bases and at J to 3 bases, leaving 9 bases not matched to a gene. Germline-derived CDR1 and CDR2 are SGHRS and YFSETQ. The CDR3 DNA reads TGCGCCAGCAGCCCGGGGGGGGCAGGGAACTACGAGCAGTACTTC. This codes for CASSPGGAGNYEQYF.